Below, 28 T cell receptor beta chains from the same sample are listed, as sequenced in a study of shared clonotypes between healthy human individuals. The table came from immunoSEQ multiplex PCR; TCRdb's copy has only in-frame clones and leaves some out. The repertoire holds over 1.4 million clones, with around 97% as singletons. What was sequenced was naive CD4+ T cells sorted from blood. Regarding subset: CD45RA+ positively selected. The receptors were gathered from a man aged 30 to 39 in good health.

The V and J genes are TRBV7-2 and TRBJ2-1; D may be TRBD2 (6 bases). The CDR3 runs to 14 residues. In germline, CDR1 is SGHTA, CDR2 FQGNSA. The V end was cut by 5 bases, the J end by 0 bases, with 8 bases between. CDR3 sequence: CASSVSGSYNEQFF. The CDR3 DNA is TGTGCCAGCAGCGTTAGCGGCTCCTACAATGAGCAGTTCTTC.

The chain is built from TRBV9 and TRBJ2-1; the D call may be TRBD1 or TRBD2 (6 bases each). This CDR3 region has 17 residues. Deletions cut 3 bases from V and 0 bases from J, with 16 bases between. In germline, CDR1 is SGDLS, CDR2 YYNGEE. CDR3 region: CASSDRQEGPSYNEQFF. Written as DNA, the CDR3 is TGTGCCAGCAGCGATAGACAGGAGGGGCCCTCCTACAATGAGCAGTTCTTC. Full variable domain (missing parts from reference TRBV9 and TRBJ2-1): DSGVTQTPKHLITATGQRVTLRCSPRSGDLSVYWYQQSLDQGLQFLIQYYNGEERAKGNILERFSAQQFPDLHSELNLSSLELGDSALYFCASSDRQEGPSYNEQFFGPGTRLTVL.

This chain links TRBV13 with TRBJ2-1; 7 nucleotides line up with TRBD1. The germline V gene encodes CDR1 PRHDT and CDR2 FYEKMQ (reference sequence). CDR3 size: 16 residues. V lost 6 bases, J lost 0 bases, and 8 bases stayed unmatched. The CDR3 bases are TGTGCCAGCAGAGAAAGACAGGGTATCTCCTACAATGAGCAGTTCTTC. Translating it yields CASRERQGISYNEQFF. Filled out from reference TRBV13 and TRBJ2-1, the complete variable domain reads AAGVIQSPRHLIKEKRETATLKCYPIPRHDTVYWYQQGPGQDPQFLISFYEKMQSDKGSIPDRFSAQQFSDYHSELNMSSLELGDSALYFCASRERQGISYNEQFFGPGTRLTVL.

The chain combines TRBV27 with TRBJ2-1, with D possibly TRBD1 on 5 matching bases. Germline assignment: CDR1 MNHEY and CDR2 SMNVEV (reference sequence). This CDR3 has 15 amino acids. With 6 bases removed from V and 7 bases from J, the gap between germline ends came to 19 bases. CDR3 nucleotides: TGTGCCAGCAGCTGGGGCTTCAGGACGGAGAATGAGCAGTTCTTC. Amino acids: CASSWGFRTENEQFF.

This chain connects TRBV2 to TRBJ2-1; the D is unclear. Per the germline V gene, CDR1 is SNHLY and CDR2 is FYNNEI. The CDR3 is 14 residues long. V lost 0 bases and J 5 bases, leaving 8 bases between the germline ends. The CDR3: CASSEAGINNEQFF. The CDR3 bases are TGTGCCAGCAGTGAAGCGGGGATCAACAATGAGCAGTTCTTC.

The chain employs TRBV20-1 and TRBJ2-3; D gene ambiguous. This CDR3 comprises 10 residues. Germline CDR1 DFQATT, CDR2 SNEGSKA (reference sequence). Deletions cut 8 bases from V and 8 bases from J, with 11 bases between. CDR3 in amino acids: CSPSLVTQYF. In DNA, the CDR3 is TGCAGTCCTTCTCTTGTTACGCAGTATTTT.

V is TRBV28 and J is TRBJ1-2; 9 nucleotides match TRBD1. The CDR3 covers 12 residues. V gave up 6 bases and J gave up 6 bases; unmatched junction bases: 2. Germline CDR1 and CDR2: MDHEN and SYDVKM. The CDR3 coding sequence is TGTGCCAGCAGACGGGACAGGGATGGCTACACCTTC. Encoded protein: CASRRDRDGYTF.

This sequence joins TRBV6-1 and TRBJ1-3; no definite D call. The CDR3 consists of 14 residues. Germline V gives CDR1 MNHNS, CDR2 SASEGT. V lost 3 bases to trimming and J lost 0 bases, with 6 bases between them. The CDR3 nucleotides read TGTGCCAGCAGTGACAGCCCCTCTGGAAACACCATATATTTT. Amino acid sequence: CASSDSPSGNTIYF.

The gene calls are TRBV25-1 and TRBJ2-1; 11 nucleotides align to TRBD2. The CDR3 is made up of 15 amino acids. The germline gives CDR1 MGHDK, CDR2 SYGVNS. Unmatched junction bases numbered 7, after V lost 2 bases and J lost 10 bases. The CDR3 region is CASSERSGRAKEQFF. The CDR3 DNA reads TGTGCCAGCAGTGAACGTAGCGGGAGGGCCAAGGAGCAGTTCTTC.

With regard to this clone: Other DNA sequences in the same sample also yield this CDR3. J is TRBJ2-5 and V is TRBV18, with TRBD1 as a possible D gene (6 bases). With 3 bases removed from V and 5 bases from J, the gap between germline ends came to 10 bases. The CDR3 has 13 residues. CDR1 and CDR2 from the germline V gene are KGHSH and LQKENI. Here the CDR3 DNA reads TGTGCCAGCTCACCTGGGGGCCGGGAGACCCAGTACTTC. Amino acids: CASSPGGRETQYF.

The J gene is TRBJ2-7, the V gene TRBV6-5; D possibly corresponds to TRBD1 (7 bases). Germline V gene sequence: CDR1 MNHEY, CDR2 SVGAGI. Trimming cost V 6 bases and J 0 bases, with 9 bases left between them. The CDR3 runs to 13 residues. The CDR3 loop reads CASRQGGSYEQYF. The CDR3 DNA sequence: TGTGCCAGCAGGCAGGGGGGCTCCTACGAGCAGTACTTC.

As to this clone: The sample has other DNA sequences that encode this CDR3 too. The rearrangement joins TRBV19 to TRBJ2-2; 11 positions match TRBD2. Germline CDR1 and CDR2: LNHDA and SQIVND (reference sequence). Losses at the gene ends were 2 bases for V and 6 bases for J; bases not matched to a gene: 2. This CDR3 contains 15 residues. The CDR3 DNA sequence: TGTGCCAGTAGTATACTAGCGGGAGGCGCCGGGGAGCTGTTTTTT. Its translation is CASSILAGGAGELFF.

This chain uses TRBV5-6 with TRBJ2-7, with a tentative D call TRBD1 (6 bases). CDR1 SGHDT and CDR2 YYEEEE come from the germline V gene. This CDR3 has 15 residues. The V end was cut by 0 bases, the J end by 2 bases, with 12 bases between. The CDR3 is CASSLGPDRTYEQYF. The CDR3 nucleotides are TGTGCCAGCAGCTTGGGGCCGGACAGAACCTACGAGCAGTACTTC.

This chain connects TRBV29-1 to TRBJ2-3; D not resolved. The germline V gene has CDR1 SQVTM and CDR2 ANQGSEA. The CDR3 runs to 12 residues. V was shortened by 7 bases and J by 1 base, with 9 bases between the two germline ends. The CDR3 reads CSGNTGTDTQYF. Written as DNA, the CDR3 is TGCAGCGGAAACACCGGCACAGATACGCAGTATTTT.

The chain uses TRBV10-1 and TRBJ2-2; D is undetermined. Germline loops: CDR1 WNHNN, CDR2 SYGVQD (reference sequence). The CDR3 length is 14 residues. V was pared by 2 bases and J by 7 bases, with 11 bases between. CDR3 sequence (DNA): TGCGCCAGCAGTGAGATGGGAAGGGACGGGGAGCTGTTTTTT. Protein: CASSEMGRDGELFF.

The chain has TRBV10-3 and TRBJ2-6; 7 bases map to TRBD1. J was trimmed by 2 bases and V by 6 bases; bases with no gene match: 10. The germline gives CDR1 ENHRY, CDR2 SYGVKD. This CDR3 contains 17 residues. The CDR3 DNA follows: TGTGCCATCAGAGGACAGGATATGCAGGCTGGGGCCAACGTCCTGACTTTC. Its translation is CAIRGQDMQAGANVLTF.

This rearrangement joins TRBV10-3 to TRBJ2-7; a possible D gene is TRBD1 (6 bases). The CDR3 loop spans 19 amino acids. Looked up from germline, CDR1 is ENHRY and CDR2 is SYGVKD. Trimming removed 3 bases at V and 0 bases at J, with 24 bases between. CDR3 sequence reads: CAISEVIPQGRPASYEQYF. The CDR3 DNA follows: TGTGCCATCAGTGAAGTGATCCCACAGGGACGACCCGCCTCCTACGAGCAGTACTTC.

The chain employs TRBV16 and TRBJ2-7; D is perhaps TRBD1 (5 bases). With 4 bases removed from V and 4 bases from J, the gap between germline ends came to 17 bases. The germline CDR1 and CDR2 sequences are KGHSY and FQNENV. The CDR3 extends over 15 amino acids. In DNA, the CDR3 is TGTGCCAGCAGCCCCCGACAGCTTAACGGATACGAGCAGTACTTC. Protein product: CASSPRQLNGYEQYF. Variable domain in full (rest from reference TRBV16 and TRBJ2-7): GEEVAQTPKHLVRGEGQKAKLYCAPIKGHSYVFWYQQVLKNEFKFLISFQNENVFDETGMPKERFSAKCLPNSPCSLEIQATKLEDSAVYFCASSPRQLNGYEQYFGPGTRLTVT.

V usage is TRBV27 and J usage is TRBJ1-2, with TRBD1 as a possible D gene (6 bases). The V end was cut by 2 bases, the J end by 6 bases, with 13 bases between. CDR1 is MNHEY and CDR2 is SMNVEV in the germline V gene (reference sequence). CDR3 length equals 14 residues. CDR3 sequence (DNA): TGTGCCAGCAGTTTACAGGGGTTGCGGGATGGCTACACCTTC. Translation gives CASSLQGLRDGYTF.

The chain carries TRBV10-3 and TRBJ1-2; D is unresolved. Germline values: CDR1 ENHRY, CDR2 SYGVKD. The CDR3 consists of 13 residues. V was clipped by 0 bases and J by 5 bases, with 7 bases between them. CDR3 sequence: CAISESTSYGYTF. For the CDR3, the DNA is TGTGCCATCAGTGAGTCTACGAGTTATGGCTACACCTTC.

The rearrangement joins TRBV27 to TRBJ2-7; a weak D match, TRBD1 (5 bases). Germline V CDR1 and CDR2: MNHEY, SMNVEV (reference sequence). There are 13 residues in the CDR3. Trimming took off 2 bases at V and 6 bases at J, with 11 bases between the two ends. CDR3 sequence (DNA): TGTGCCAGCAGTTTAATAGGGGCCGGCGAGCAGTACTTC. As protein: CASSLIGAGEQYF.

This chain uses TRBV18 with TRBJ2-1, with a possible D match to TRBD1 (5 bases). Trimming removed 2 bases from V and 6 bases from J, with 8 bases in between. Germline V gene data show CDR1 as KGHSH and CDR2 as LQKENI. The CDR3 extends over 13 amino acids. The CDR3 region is CASSPKGPNEQFF. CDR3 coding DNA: TGTGCCAGCTCACCAAAGGGGCCCAATGAGCAGTTCTTC. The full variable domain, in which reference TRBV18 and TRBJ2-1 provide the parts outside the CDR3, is NAGVMQNPRHLVRRRGQEARLRCSPMKGHSHVYWYRQLPEEGLKFMVYLQKENIIDESGMPKERFSAEFPKEGPSILRIQQVVRGDSAAYFCASSPKGPNEQFFGPGTRLTVL.

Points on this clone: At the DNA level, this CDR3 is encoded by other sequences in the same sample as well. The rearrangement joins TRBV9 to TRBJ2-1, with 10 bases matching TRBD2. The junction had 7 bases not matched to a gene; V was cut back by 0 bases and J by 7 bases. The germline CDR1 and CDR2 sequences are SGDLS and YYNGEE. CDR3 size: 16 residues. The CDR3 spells CASSVGSLAGVNEQFF. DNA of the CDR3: TGTGCCAGCAGCGTAGGATCCCTAGCGGGAGTAAATGAGCAGTTCTTC.

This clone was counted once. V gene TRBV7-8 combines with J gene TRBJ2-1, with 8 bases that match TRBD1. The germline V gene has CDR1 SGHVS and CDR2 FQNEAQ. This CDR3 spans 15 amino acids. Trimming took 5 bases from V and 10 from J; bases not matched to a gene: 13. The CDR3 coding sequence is TGTGCCAGCAGCCCACCCGACAGGGGATCTTGGGAGCAGTTCTTC. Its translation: CASSPPDRGSWEQFF.

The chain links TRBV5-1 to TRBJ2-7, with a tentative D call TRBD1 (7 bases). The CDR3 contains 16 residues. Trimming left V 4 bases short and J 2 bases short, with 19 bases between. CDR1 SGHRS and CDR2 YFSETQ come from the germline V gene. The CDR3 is CASSRGGGGAAYEQYF. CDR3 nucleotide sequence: TGCGCCAGCAGCAGGGGAGGAGGGGGCGCCGCCTACGAGCAGTACTTC.

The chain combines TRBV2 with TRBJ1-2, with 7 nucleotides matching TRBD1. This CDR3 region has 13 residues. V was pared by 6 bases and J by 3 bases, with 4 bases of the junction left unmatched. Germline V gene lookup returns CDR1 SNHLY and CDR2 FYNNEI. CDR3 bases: TGTGCCAGCAGGACAGGGTCCGACTATGGCTACACCTTC. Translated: CASRTGSDYGYTF.

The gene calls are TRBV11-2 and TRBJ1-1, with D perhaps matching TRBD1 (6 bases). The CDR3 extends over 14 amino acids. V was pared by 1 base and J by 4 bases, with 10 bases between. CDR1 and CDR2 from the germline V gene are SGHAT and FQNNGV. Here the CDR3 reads CASSLANRATEAFF. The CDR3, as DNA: TGTGCCAGCAGCTTAGCAAACAGGGCCACTGAAGCTTTCTTT.

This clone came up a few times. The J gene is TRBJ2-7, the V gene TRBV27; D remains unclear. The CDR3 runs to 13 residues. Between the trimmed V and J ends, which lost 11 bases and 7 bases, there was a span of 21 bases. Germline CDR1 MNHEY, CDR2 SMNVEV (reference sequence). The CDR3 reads CAYPAGLVLEQYF. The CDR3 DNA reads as TGTGCCTATCCCGCCGGGCTAGTGTTGGAGCAGTACTTC.